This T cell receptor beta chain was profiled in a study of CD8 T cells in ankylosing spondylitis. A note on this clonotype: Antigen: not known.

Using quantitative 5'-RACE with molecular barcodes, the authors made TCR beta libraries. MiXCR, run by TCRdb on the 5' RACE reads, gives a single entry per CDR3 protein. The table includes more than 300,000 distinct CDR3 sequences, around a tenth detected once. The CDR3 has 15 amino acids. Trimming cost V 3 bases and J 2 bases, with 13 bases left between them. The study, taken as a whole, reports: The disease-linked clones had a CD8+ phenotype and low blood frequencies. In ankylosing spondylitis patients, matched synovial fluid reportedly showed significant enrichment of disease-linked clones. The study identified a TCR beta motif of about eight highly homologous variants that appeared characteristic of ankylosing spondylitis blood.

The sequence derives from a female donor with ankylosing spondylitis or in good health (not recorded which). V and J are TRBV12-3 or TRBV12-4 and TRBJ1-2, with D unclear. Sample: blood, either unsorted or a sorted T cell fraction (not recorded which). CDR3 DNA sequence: TGTGCCAGCAGTTTTGCGTCGGCGCCAAACTATGGCTACACCTTC. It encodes CASSFASAPNYGYTF.